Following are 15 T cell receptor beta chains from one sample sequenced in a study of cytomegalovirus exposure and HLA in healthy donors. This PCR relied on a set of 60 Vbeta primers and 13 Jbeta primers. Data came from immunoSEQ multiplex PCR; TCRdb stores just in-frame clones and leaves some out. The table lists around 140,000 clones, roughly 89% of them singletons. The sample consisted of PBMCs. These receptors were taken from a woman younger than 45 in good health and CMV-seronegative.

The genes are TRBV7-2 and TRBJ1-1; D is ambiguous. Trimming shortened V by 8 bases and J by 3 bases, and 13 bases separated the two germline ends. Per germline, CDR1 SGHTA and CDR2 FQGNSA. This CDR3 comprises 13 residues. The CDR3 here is CASWLFEDTEAFF. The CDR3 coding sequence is TGTGCCAGCTGGCTATTCGAGGACACTGAAGCTTTCTTT.

CDR3 loop: CASSQEWVQLATYEQYF. The CDR3 DNA reads TGCGCCAGCAGCCAAGAGTGGGTCCAGTTAGCAACCTACGAGCAGTACTTC. The rearrangement links TRBV4-3 to TRBJ2-5; D remains unclear. The DNA end lines up better with TRBJ2-7; the J call may be wrong. Germline CDR1 is LGHNA and CDR2 is YSLEER. The CDR3 has 17 amino acids.

Here the CDR3 reads CASSPTSGDEQFF. For the CDR3, the DNA is TGTGCCAGCAGCCCGACTAGCGGGGATGAGCAGTTCTTC. This sequence joins TRBV13 and TRBJ2-1, with TRBD2 identical over 11 bases. The V segment lost 5 bases and the J segment 8 bases; nucleotides outside the gene matches: 2. Germline values: CDR1 PRHDT, CDR2 FYEKMQ (reference sequence). This CDR3 region has 13 residues.

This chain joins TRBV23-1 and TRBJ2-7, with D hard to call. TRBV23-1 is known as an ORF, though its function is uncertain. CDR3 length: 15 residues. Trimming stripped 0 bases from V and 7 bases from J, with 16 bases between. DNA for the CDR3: TGCGCCAGCAGTCAATCTGTAGACACCCGTCGGGAGCAGTACTTC. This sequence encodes CASSQSVDTRREQYF.

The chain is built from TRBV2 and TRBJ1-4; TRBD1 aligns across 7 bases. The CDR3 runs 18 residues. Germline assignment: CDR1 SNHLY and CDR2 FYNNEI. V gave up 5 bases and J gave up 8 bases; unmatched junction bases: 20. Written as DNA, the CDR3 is TGTGCCAGCAGTCCTTACGGGACAGTGATTAAGGTGGACGAAAAACTGTTTTTT. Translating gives CASSPYGTVIKVDEKLFF.

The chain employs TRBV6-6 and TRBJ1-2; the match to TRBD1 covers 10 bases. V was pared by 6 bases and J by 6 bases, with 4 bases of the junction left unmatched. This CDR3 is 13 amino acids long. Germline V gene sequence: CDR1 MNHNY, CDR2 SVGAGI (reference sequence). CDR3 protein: CASRTGGEDGYTF. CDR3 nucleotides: TGTGCCAGCAGGACAGGGGGCGAGGATGGCTACACCTTC.

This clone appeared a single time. In DNA, the CDR3 is TGTGCCAGCAGCCGACAGGGGCCTAATGAAAAACTGTTTTTT. Amino acids: CASSRQGPNEKLFF. The genes are TRBV6-1 and TRBJ1-4; 8 bases fit TRBD1. This CDR3 region has 14 residues. The V segment lost 6 bases and the J segment 3 bases; nucleotides outside the gene matches: 3. The germline CDR1 and CDR2 sequences are MNHNS and SASEGT.

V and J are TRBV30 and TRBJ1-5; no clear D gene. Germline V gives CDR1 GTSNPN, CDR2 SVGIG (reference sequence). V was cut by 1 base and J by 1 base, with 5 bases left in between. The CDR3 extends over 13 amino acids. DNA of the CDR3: TGTGCCTGGAGTGGCGGGAGCAATCAGCCCCAGCATTTT. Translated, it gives CAWSGGSNQPQHF. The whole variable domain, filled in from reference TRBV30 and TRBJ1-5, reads SQTIHQWPATLVQPVGSPLSLECTVEGTSNPNLYWYRQAAGRGLQLLFYSVGIGQISSEVPQNLSASRPQDRQFILSSKKLLLSDSGFYLCAWSGGSNQPQHFGDGTRLSIL.

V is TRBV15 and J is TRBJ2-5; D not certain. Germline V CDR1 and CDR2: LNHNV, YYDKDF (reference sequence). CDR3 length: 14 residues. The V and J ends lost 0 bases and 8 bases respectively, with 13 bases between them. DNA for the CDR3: TGTGCCACCAGCAGAGATTTGCTGCCGGGTACCCAGTACTTC. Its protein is CATSRDLLPGTQYF.

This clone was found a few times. CDR3 nucleotides: TGCGCCAGCAGCCAAGATCAGATCGGGACAGGGGGCTACAATGAGCAGTTCTTC. Translated, it gives CASSQDQIGTGGYNEQFF. V usage is TRBV4-3 and J usage is TRBJ2-1; 11 nucleotides agree with TRBD1. J gave up 3 bases and V 0 bases, and 7 bases lay outside the gene matches. The length of the CDR3 is 18 residues. CDR1 is LGHNA, CDR2 YSLEER, per germline.

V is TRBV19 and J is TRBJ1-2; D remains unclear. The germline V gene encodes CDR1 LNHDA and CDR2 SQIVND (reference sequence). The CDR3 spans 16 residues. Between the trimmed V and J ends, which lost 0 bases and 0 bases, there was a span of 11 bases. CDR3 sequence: CASSIDHRGTNYGYTF. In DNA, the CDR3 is TGTGCCAGTAGTATAGATCATCGGGGTACTAACTATGGCTACACCTTC.

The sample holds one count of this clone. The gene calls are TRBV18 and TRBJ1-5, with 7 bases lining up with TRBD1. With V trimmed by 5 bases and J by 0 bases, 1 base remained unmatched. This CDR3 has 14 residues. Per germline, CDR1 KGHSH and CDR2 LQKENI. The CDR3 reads CASSDRDSNQPQHF. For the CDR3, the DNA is TGTGCCAGCTCAGACAGGGATAGCAATCAGCCCCAGCATTTT.

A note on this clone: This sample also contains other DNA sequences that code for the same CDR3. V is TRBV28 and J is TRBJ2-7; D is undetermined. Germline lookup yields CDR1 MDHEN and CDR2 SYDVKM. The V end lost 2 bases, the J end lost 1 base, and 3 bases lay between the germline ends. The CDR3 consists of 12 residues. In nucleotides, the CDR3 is TGTGCCAGCAGTTTAGCGTCCTACGAGCAGTACTTC. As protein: CASSLASYEQYF.

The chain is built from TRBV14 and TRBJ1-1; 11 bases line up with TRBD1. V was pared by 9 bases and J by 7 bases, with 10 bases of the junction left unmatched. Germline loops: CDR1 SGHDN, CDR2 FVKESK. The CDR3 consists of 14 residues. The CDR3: CASTPWDRGGEAFF. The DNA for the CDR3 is TGTGCCAGTACTCCCTGGGACAGGGGGGGTGAAGCTTTCTTT.

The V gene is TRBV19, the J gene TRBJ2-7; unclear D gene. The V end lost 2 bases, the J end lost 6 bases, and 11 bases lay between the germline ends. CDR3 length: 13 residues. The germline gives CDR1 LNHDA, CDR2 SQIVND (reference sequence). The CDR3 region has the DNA TGTGCCAGTAGTATATTTGGCAGTGCCGAGCAGTACTTC. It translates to CASSIFGSAEQYF.